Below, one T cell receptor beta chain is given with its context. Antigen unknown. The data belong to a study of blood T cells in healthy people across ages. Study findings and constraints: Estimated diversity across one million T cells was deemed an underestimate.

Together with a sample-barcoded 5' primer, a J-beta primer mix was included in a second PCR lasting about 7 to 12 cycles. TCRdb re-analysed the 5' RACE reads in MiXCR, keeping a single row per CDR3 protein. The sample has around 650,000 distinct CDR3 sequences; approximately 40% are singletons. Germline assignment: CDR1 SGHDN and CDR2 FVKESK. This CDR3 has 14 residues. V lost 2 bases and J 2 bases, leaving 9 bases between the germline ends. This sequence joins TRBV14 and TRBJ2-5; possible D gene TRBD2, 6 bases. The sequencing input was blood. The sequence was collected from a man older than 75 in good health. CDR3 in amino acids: CASSQHRGQETQYF. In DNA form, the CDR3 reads TGTGCCAGCAGCCAACACCGGGGGCAAGAGACCCAGTACTTC.